The following is a TCR beta chain sequence with its context. This receptor's antigen is unknown. Nothing much larger sits one base from this clone, and base qualities are not available. The data were obtained in a study of blood T cell repertoires in COVID-19 (dated by TCRdb to the early 2020s). Broadly, across the study: Samples from collaborators originated in the United States, Italy and Spain and spanned both the acute and convalescent phases of COVID-19. HLA class I and class II types, where available, came from metadata supplied by the sample provider rather than from assay-based typing. Deeply sampled blood TCRbeta repertoires from subjects exposed to, actively infected with, or recovered from COVID-19 were included in the dataset. The sample metadata nearly always contained a de-identified subject ID, COVID-19 status, age in years and sex. The material from the prospective study consisted of cDNA or gDNA derived from T cells, B-cell-depleted T cells, or PBMCs. The repertoires were released in a freely available public database meant as a resource for research on the immune response to SARS-CoV-2. Samples came from the ongoing ImmuneRACE study (first 160 participants) plus 1,254 subjects from 6 global collaborators.

The paper as a whole reports these results and caveats: The quantity of clinical and demographic metadata differed by source and by participant and was supplied without curation.

The germline V gene encodes CDR1 MNHEY and CDR2 SVGAGI. V loses 7 bases, J loses 5 bases, and the germline ends lie 8 bases apart. The CDR3 runs 11 residues from the cysteine to the phenylalanine. Only the CDR3 region is kept as DNA, spanning 33 bases read in frame from base 1. The immunoSEQ Assay, a bias-controlled multiplex PCR, was used to amplify TCRbeta CDR3 regions from genomic DNA. The paper's data handling went like this. Within the assay, amplification of reference gene primers was used to estimate how many nucleated cells each sample contained. To quantify the absolute abundance of each unique TCRbeta CDR3 rearrangement, sequence reads were collapsed and filtered. Productive Simpson clonality was computed per sample as the square root of Simpson's diversity index over productive rearrangements. Here the immuneACCESS table is served through TCRdb, limited to in-frame sequences with V and J called. Missing clones are a known gap in these copies; in checked studies unresolved V genes cover under half, and the rest lacks a known reason. The V and J calls and clone size were taken over from that table, and D and trimming were inferred from the DNA. Here the sample has 100,000 to 150,000 clones; about four fifths occur a single time. Around 37% of the sample goes to the ten largest clones.

Collaborating institutions collected whole blood in K2EDTA tubes following their own protocols. For TCRbeta analysis, collaborators shipped samples in one of three forms: frozen whole blood, isolated PBMCs, or DNA extracted from either of those sample types. This chain is built from TRBV6-5 and TRBJ1-1; no D gene can be assigned with confidence. This sequence originates from a man in his forties with active or convalescent COVID-19. Input material: peripheral blood. Here is the DNA: TGTGCCAGCAAGTTCGGGACTGAAGCTTTCTTT. It encodes CASKFGTEAFF.